This T cell receptor (beta chain) was identified in a study of CD8+ T cells in alopecia areata. Study-wide background: In an open-label trial, patients got 5 to 10 mg tofacitinib twice daily. Among treated patients, severity was scored by affected scalp area percentage.

V was clipped by 8 bases and J by 0 bases, with 7 bases between them. Germline assignment: CDR1 SNHLY and CDR2 FYNNEI. The CDR3 is made up of 12 amino acids. Following extraction, RNA underwent reverse transcription to cDNA, which served as the sequencing template. The table came from immunoSEQ multiplex PCR; TCRdb's copy has only in-frame clones and leaves some out. The sample carries approximately 150,000 clones, 55% to 75% recorded once. As for treatment: oral pan-JAK inhibitor, 5-10 mg twice daily. Researchers gathered lesional scalp punch biopsies and peripheral blood from patients with alopecia areata.

This clonotype originated in a human donor with alopecia areata. Sequences were derived from CD4+ T cells sorted from blood, sampled at week 24, from a patient treated with tofacitinib. This sequence joins TRBV2 and TRBJ1-2; D gene uncertain. CDR3 sequence reads: CASGSSNYGYTF. The DNA of the CDR3 is TGTGCCAGCGGCAGCTCTAACTATGGCTACACCTTC.